One sample yielded the 28 T cell receptor beta chains listed below, sequenced in a study of cytotoxic CD8 clonotypes in ibrutinib-treated CLL. Method: immunoSEQ multiplex PCR; TCRdb's copy keeps in-frame clones and lacks some. The sample carries tens of thousands of clones, roughly 83% recorded once. This sample comprised PBMCs, obtained after 24 months of ibrutinib treatment. The origin of the receptors is a human donor with chronic lymphocytic leukemia.

This rearrangement joins TRBV29-1 to TRBJ2-1; TRBD1 agrees at 8 bases. The trim removed 0 bases at V and 6 bases at J, leaving 7 bases unmatched. The length of the CDR3 is 15 residues. The V gene's germline CDR1 is SQVTM and CDR2 ANQGSEA. CDR3 in amino acids: CSVEDQDRVGNEQFF. CDR3 sequence (DNA): TGCAGCGTTGAAGATCAGGACAGGGTAGGCAATGAGCAGTTCTTC.

This clone was detected only once. V and J are TRBV21-1 and TRBJ2-3. TRBV21-1 is a recognized pseudogene. CDR3 length equals 16 residues. The CDR3: CASSGDGEMYTDTQYF. The CDR3 nucleotides read TGTGCCAGCAGCGGGGACGGAGAAATGTACACAGATACGCAGTATTTT.

The chain carries TRBV18 and TRBJ2-7, with TRBD1 as a possible D gene (6 bases). The germline CDR1 and CDR2 sequences are KGHSH and LQKENI. Trimming left V 2 bases short and J 3 bases short, with 20 bases between. The CDR3 runs to 17 residues. CDR3 protein: CASSPFPDRSHIYEQYF. CDR3 nucleotides: TGTGCCAGCTCACCATTTCCAGACAGGTCCCATATCTACGAGCAGTACTTC.

A single count supports this clone. The missing conserved phenylalanine or tryptophan at the end of this CDR3 makes a read error likely. It is unclear where the CDR3 begins or ends on the DNA, so no DNA is shown, and the CDR3 is as TCRdb lists it. This chain connects TRBV2 to TRBJ2-7. The CDR3 length is 9 residues, termini included. Per the germline V gene, CDR1 is SNHLY and CDR2 is FYNNEI. CDR3 sequence: CASSAGTRE.

This sequence joins TRBV28 and TRBJ2-7; possible D gene TRBD1, 6 bases. With 5 bases removed from V and 2 bases from J, the gap between germline ends came to 10 bases. Looked up from germline, CDR1 is MDHEN and CDR2 is SYDVKM. There are 13 residues in the CDR3. CDR3 residues: CASSLYRAYEQYF. The CDR3 DNA follows: TGTGCCAGCAGTCTGTACAGGGCCTACGAGCAGTACTTC.

J is TRBJ2-3 and V is TRBV9, with 10 bases that match TRBD1. CDR1 and CDR2 (germline): SGDLS, YYNGEE. The CDR3 extends over 16 amino acids. V shed 4 bases and J 1 base; nucleotides not matched to a gene: 6. CDR3 sequence: CASSTDRGLGTDTQYF. DNA for the CDR3: TGTGCCAGCAGCACCGACAGGGGGCTGGGCACAGATACGCAGTATTTT.

This clone was seen only once. This chain joins TRBV7-9 and TRBJ2-3; D not certain. Germline loops: CDR1 SEHNR, CDR2 FQNEAQ (reference sequence). This CDR3 has 16 residues. V shed 5 bases and J shed 0 bases, with 15 bases lying between them. The CDR3 nucleotides are TGTGCCAGCAGCCCCAAAGGAAGCCTAAGCACAGATACGCAGTATTTT. Protein product: CASSPKGSLSTDTQYF.

The CDR3 sequence: CASSERVANTGELFF. The CDR3 DNA sequence: TGTGCCAGCAGTGAGAGGGTCGCGAACACCGGGGAGCTGTTTTTT. V is TRBV6-1 and J is TRBJ2-2; tentative D call: TRBD2 (5 bases). This CDR3 is 15 amino acids long. V lost 3 bases and J 0 bases, leaving 8 bases between the germline ends. Germline assignment: CDR1 MNHNS and CDR2 SASEGT.

This clone was counted a single time. This chain links TRBV7-3 with TRBJ2-2; 7 bases line up with TRBD2. Germline values: CDR1 SGHTA, CDR2 FQGTGA. The CDR3 sequence is 17 residues long. The J segment lost 6 bases and the V segment lost 5 bases, leaving 15 bases of the junction unmatched. For the CDR3, the DNA is TGTGCCAGCAGCGTTACTTCCGGCGGGAGTCGGCCCGGGGAGCTGTTTTTT. Protein product: CASSVTSGGSRPGELFF.

The chain carries TRBV28 and TRBJ1-2; D unclear. The CDR3 has 11 residues. The germline V and J ends were trimmed by 6 bases and 4 bases, with 6 bases remaining between them. Germline V lookup: CDR1 MDHEN, CDR2 SYDVKM. The chain's CDR3 is CASSRGYGYTF. For the CDR3, the DNA is TGTGCCAGCAGCCGGGGCTATGGCTACACCTTC.

Of note for this clone: The identical CDR3 is also encoded by other nucleotide sequences in the sample. The rearrangement uses TRBV11-3 and TRBJ2-3; possible D gene TRBD1, 5 bases. Trimming cost V 3 bases and J 3 bases, with 7 bases left between them. CDR3 length: 13 residues. Germline V lookup: CDR1 SGHNT, CDR2 YENEEA. The CDR3 spells CASSFRVTDTQYF. In DNA form, the CDR3 reads TGTGCCAGCAGCTTCAGGGTGACAGATACGCAGTATTTT.

The chain combines TRBV6-5 with TRBJ1-5; D is perhaps TRBD1 (5 bases). There are 16 residues in the CDR3. Per germline, CDR1 MNHEY and CDR2 SVGAGI. V lost 0 bases to trimming and J lost 4 bases, with 13 bases between them. CDR3 DNA: TGTGCCAGCAGTTACTCGGGACCGAGGCTAAATCAGCCCCAGCATTTT. It codes for CASSYSGPRLNQPQHF.

As concerns this clone: This specimen includes other DNA sequences encoding the same CDR3. The chain is built from TRBV5-1 and TRBJ2-1; D is undetermined. V lost 6 bases and J 0 bases, leaving 4 bases between the germline ends. Germline CDR1 and CDR2: SGHRS and YFSETQ. This CDR3 comprises 12 residues. Here the CDR3 reads CASMDSYNEQFF. CDR3 in DNA: TGCGCCAGCATGGACTCCTACAATGAGCAGTTCTTC.

The chain joins TRBV6-5 to TRBJ2-1, with D perhaps TRBD1 (5 bases). Germline values: CDR1 MNHEY, CDR2 SVGAGI. CDR3 length equals 13 residues. The V gene lost 2 bases and the J gene lost 10 bases, with 12 bases spanning the gap. CDR3 protein: CASSYGQGREQFF. Written as DNA, the CDR3 is TGTGCCAGCAGTTACGGTCAGGGTCGAGAGCAGTTCTTC.

The chain is built from TRBV19 and TRBJ2-1; possibly TRBD2 for D (6 bases). Trimming pared 3 bases from V and 10 bases from J, leaving 10 bases between. CDR3 length equals 12 residues. Germline V CDR1 and CDR2: LNHDA, SQIVND (reference sequence). CDR3 sequence reads: CASSIGSAEQFF. CDR3 DNA sequence: TGTGCCAGTAGTATCGGGAGCGCCGAGCAGTTCTTC.

The rearrangement links TRBV19 to TRBJ2-7, with D tentatively TRBD1 (5 bases). The V and J ends lost 3 bases and 4 bases respectively, with 10 bases between them. Germline V lookup: CDR1 LNHDA, CDR2 SQIVND (reference sequence). This CDR3 is 13 amino acids long. The CDR3 region has the DNA TGTGCCAGTAGTATTATCGCAGGGTACGAGCAGTACTTC. Residues: CASSIIAGYEQYF. Together with reference TRBV19 and TRBJ2-7, the CDR3 gives the full variable domain: DGGITQSPKYLFRKEGQNVTLSCEQNLNHDAMYWYRQDPGQGLRLIYYSQIVNDFQKGDIAEGYSVSREKKESFPLTVTSAQKNPTAFYLCASSIIAGYEQYFGPGTRLTVT.

The rearrangement joins TRBV2 to TRBJ2-2; the D gene is possibly TRBD2 (6 bases). The CDR3 is made up of 15 amino acids. V was cut by 4 bases and J by 4 bases, with 13 bases left in between. Germline-derived CDR1 and CDR2 are SNHLY and FYNNEI. CDR3 sequence: CASSGGRRSTGELFF. In DNA form, the CDR3 reads TGTGCCAGCAGTGGGGGGAGGCGCAGCACCGGGGAGCTGTTTTTT.

The J gene is TRBJ2-5, the V gene TRBV11-3; D is undetermined. Per the germline V gene, CDR1 is SGHNT and CDR2 is YENEEA. Between the trimmed V and J ends, which lost 5 bases and 1 base, there was a span of 8 bases. CDR3 size: 13 residues. In DNA, the CDR3 is TGTGCCAGCAGCCAAGGACCCCAAGAGACCCAGTACTTC. It yields the protein CASSQGPQETQYF. Variable domain in full (rest from reference TRBV11-3 and TRBJ2-5): EAGVVQSPRYKIIEKKQPVAFWCNPISGHNTLYWYLQNLGQGPELLIRYENEEAVDDSQLPKDRFSAERLKGVDSTLKIQPAELGDSAVYLCASSQGPQETQYFGPGTRLLVL.

This chain uses TRBV5-1 with TRBJ2-1, with D tentatively TRBD2 (6 bases). CDR3 length: 13 amino acids. V was shortened by 4 bases and J by 7 bases, with 12 bases between the two germline ends. Per the germline V gene, CDR1 is SGHRS and CDR2 is YFSETQ. This CDR3 reads CASSQTEGNEQFF. In nucleotides, the CDR3 is TGCGCCAGCAGCCAGACGGAGGGGAATGAGCAGTTCTTC.

V usage is TRBV7-6 and J usage is TRBJ2-2, with a weak D call TRBD2 (5 bases). There are 15 residues in the CDR3. The V gene lost 0 bases and the J gene lost 2 bases, with 7 bases spanning the gap. Looked up from germline, CDR1 is SGHVS and CDR2 is FNYEAQ. CDR3 nucleotides: TGTGCCAGCAGCTTAGCTACTAGTAACACCGGGGAGCTGTTTTTT. This translates into CASSLATSNTGELFF.

The CDR3: CASQLAGVYNEQFF. CDR3 nucleotides: TGTGCCAGTCAACTAGCGGGAGTATACAATGAGCAGTTCTTC. The gene calls are TRBV19 and TRBJ2-1; 11 bases map to TRBD2. The CDR3 covers 14 residues. Trimming removed 8 bases from V and 4 bases from J; junction bases left unmatched: 4. The germline gives CDR1 LNHDA, CDR2 SQIVND (reference sequence).

The genes are TRBV19 and TRBJ1-5; possible D gene TRBD1, 5 bases. V was clipped by 5 bases and J by 7 bases, with 15 bases between them. Germline V lookup: CDR1 LNHDA, CDR2 SQIVND (reference sequence). The length of the CDR3 is 14 residues. CDR3 DNA: TGTGCCAGTAGTCATCGGGACCCCAGGCAGCCCCAGCATTTT. It yields the protein CASSHRDPRQPQHF. Drawing the rest from reference TRBV19 and TRBJ1-5, the complete variable domain is DGGITQSPKYLFRKEGQNVTLSCEQNLNHDAMYWYRQDPGQGLRLIYYSQIVNDFQKGDIAEGYSVSREKKESFPLTVTSAQKNPTAFYLCASSHRDPRQPQHFGDGTRLSIL.

A single count supports this clone. The chain employs TRBV28 and TRBJ2-7, with no clear D. The CDR3 contains 15 residues. V shed 5 bases and J shed 2 bases, with 16 bases lying between them. The germline CDR1 and CDR2 sequences are MDHEN and SYDVKM. Here the CDR3 DNA reads TGTGCCAGCAGTGAAGTGAGTGGGAACACCTACGAGCAGTACTTC. Translation: CASSEVSGNTYEQYF.

This chain joins TRBV2 and TRBJ2-5, with D possibly matching TRBD2 (6 bases). The germline V gene encodes CDR1 SNHLY and CDR2 FYNNEI. Trimming took 4 bases from V and 4 from J, leaving 13 bases between them. This CDR3 comprises 14 residues. The CDR3 region has the DNA TGTGCCAGCAGTGTGGGGGGAGTCGGAGAGACCCAGTACTTC. Protein product: CASSVGGVGETQYF.

V gene TRBV19 combines with J gene TRBJ2-7; D remains unclear. The CDR3 covers 16 residues. The germline gives CDR1 LNHDA, CDR2 SQIVND (reference sequence). V lost 7 bases and J lost 6, with 25 bases in between. This CDR3 is CASTQQTNKVLLEQYF. CDR3 bases: TGTGCCAGTACCCAACAAACGAATAAGGTACTACTCGAGCAGTACTTC.

This clone has only one observation. This chain uses TRBV5-1 with TRBJ2-7; D gene unclear. V shed 1 base and J shed 3 bases, with 17 bases lying between them. The CDR3 length is 16 residues. Germline V lookup: CDR1 SGHRS, CDR2 YFSETQ. Here the CDR3 DNA reads TGCGCCAGCAGCTTGTATTCGGCCAGAAACATCTACGAGCAGTACTTC. Translated, it gives CASSLYSARNIYEQYF.

The chain couples TRBV10-3 to TRBJ2-2; 8 nucleotides align to TRBD1. This CDR3 is built from 16 residues. Germline V lookup: CDR1 ENHRY, CDR2 SYGVKD. J gave up 8 bases and V 2 bases, and 10 bases lay outside the gene matches. Here the CDR3 reads CAISEPAGQAPGELFF. CDR3 in DNA: TGTGCCATCAGTGAGCCCGCGGGACAGGCCCCTGGGGAGCTGTTTTTT.

The rearrangement joins TRBV28 to TRBJ2-5, with D tentatively TRBD2 (5 bases). Deletions cut 6 bases from V and 5 bases from J, with 19 bases between. The CDR3 is 15 amino acids. CDR1 and CDR2 (germline): MDHEN, SYDVKM. This CDR3 reads CASSVEGSRRETQYF. CDR3 DNA: TGTGCCAGCAGCGTAGAGGGCTCAAGGAGGGAGACCCAGTACTTC.